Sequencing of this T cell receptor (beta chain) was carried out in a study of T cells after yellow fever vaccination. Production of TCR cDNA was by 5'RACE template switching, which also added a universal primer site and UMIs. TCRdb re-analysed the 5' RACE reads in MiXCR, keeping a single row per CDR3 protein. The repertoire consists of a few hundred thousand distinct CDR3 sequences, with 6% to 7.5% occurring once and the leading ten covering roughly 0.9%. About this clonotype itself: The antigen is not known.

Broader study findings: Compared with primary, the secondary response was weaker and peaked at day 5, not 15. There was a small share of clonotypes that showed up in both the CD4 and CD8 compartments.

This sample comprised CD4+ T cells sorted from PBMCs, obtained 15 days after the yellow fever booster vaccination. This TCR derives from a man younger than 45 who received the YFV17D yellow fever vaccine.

The CDR3 coding sequence is TGTGCCAGCAGCCCACAGGACGAGCGCCGCAATGAGCAGTTCTTC. Amino acid sequence: CASSPQDERRNEQFF. This rearrangement joins TRBV14 to TRBJ2-1; tentatively, D is TRBD1 (5 bases). Germline V gene lookup returns CDR1 SGHDN and CDR2 FVKESK. CDR3 size: 15 residues. V was clipped by 4 bases and J by 6 bases, with 16 bases between them.